The sequence of this T cell receptor beta chain was determined in a study of T-cell reconstitution after alpha-beta-depleted transplantation in children. The germline V gene encodes CDR1 LGHNA and CDR2 YSLEER. This CDR3 is built from 13 residues. V was shortened by 0 bases and J by 5 bases, with 6 bases between the two germline ends. The TCRbeta library was prepared with unique molecular identifiers. One entry per CDR3 protein, called by TCRdb with MiXCR from the PCR reads. The table has approximately 350,000 distinct CDR3 sequences, 13% seen once. The chain recombines TRBV4-3 with TRBJ2-3; D unclear. This TCR was recovered from a human donor who donated a stem cell graft to a child with Fanconi anemia. The material was PBMCs, obtained from the stem cell graft. The CDR3 reads CASSQDVGDTQYF. The DNA for the CDR3 is TGCGCCAGCAGCCAAGATGTGGGAGATACGCAGTATTTT.